Listed below are T cell receptor beta chains from one sample, sequenced in a study of blood T cell repertoires in COVID-19. Profiled with immunoSEQ multiplex PCR; TCRdb holds only in-frame clones, not every one. The sample shows hundreds of thousands of clones, around nine tenths of them seen only once. Sequencing used PBMCs or T cells enriched from blood (not recorded which). The receptors shown here come from a woman aged 45-60 years who had recovered from COVID-19. Both conserved end residues are trimmed from each CDR3. Size is omitted from some rows. Given values are once, few, many or a class for expanded clones.

V gene	clone size	CDR3 length	J gene	CDR3 protein
TRBV5-6	once	13	TRBJ2-5	ASSSDWDSQETQY
TRBV7-3	few	13	TRBJ2-3	ASSYQGTNTDTQY
TRBV29-1	NA	16	TRBJ2-1	SVEVLSTRDRVYNEQF
TRBV6-5	NA	11	TRBJ2-1	ASSSGRADEQF
TRBV27	once	12	TRBJ2-2	ASSATRRTGELF
TRBV10-3	NA	14	TRBJ2-1	AISEGLAGFYNEQF
TRBV19	NA	14	TRBJ2-7	ASSWASGSSSYEQY
TRBV27	once	10	TRBJ1-1	ASSPSGAEAF
TRBV4-1	NA	12	TRBJ1-2	ASSPNPVDYGYT
TRBV2	NA	11	TRBJ1-4	ASRSQGFEKLF
TRBV25-1	NA	8	TRBJ1-1	ASSSGRAF
TRBV5-6	NA	12	TRBJ1-1	ASSLGQKNTEAF
TRBV19	NA	14	TRBJ1-5	ATSQGEMISSSFQH
TRBV4-1	NA	16	TRBJ2-7	ASSQDISGLDLSYEQY
TRBV2	NA	13	TRBJ2-2	ASSGQGRNTGELF
TRBV7-6	NA	15	TRBJ1-4	ASSRTGIAYANEKLF
TRBV7-2	NA	9	TRBJ1-1	ASSLQGRAF
TRBV7-9	NA	9	TRBJ2-5	ASSLSETQY
TRBV10-2	NA	12	TRBJ2-1	ASRTSGRENEQF
TRBV5-1	NA	13	TRBJ2-3	ASSLGGGGTDTQY
TRBV3-1/TRBV3-2	NA	13	TRBJ1-1	ASSRSERSWTEAF
TRBV27	NA	11	TRBJ2-7	ASSLFGGHEQY
TRBV7-9	NA	14	TRBJ2-3	ASSPEGIGGTDTQY
TRBV29-1	NA	13	TRBJ2-1	SVVGLAGVSNEQF
TRBV28	NA	11	TRBJ2-2	ASGRQDTGELF
TRBV9	NA	14	TRBJ2-2	ASSVGTSGLTGELF
TRBV5-1	NA	14	TRBJ2-3	ASSLRTGALTDTQY
TRBV21-1	once	18	TRBJ2-2	ASSKMVVLAGALNTGELF